This TCR beta chain was obtained from a study of T cell repertoires in cytomegalovirus infection. Background on the study: It was the public TCR beta signatures that indicated both CMV infection and matching HLA type. Whole-study results and caveats: The study found HLA-C-restricted CMV-specific TCR beta clonotypes dominating the ex vivo response. Carriage of CMV together with the relevant HLA was identifiable through cumulative public TCR beta family frequency.

TCRdb re-analysed the reads in MiXCR, keeping a single row per CDR3 protein. The sample holds 150,000 to 200,000 distinct CDR3 sequences; about 30% are singletons and the top ten take around 29%. The germline V gene encodes CDR1 SGHTA and CDR2 FQGNSA. This CDR3 region has 14 residues. This clonotype appeared a few times. Its antigen is as yet unknown. Sample: PBMCs. This TCR was recovered from a human donor in good health (CMV status not recorded). Some clones in this sample may be carry-over from other donors' samples. The chain links TRBV7-2 to TRBJ1-1; no clear D gene. CDR3 in DNA: TGTGCGGTTTGGGCATCCTACATGAACACTGAAGCTTTCTTT. It specifies CAVWASYMNTEAFF.